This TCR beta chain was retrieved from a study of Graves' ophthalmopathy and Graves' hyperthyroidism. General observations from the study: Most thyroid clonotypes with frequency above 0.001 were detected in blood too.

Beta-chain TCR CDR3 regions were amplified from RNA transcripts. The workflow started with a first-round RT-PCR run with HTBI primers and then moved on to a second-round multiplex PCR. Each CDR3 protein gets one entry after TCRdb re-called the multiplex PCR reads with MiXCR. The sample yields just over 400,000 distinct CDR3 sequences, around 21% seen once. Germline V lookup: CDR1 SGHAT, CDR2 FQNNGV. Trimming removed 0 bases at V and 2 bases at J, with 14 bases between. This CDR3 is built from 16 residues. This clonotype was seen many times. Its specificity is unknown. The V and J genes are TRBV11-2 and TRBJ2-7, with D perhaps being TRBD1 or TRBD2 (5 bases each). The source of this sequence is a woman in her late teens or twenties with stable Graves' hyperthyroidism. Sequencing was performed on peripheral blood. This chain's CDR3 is CASSLEGTTGTYEQYF. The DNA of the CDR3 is TGTGCCAGCAGCTTAGAAGGGACCACAGGAACCTACGAGCAGTACTTC. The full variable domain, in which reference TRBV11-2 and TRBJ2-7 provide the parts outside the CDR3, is EAGVAQSPRYKIIEKRQSVAFWCNPISGHATLYWYQQILGQGPKLLIQFQNNGVVDDSQLPKDRFSAERLKGVDSTLKIQPAKLEDSAVYLCASSLEGTTGTYEQYFGPGTRLTVT.